The 31 T cell receptor beta chains presented below share a single source sample, sequenced in a study of OX40 agonist ivuxolimab in advanced cancers. Some clones are missing from TCRdb's copy, which holds only in-frame ones; the method was immunoSEQ multiplex PCR. The table lists 65,000 or so clones, approximately 90% of them singletons. The sequencing used CD4+ or CD8+ T cells sorted from blood, collected in a trial of the OX40 agonist ivuxolimab. The receptors were gathered from an adult with an advanced solid tumor such as melanoma, head and neck, liver or kidney cancer.

V gene TRBV13 combines with J gene TRBJ2-3; possibly TRBD2 for D (6 bases). CDR3 length: 13 amino acids. CDR1 and CDR2 (germline): PRHDT, FYEKMQ (reference sequence). Trimming removed 4 bases from V and 4 bases from J, with 9 bases in between. The CDR3 here is CASSSWGADTQYF. The CDR3 nucleotides read TGTGCCAGCAGCTCCTGGGGGGCAGATACGCAGTATTTT.

The J gene is TRBJ2-1, the V gene TRBV5-1, with 12 bases that match TRBD2. CDR1 is SGHRS, CDR2 YFSETQ, per germline. Trimming cost V 0 bases and J 8 bases; bases outside gene matches: 6. The CDR3 length is 16 residues. CDR3 amino acids: CASSLGFLAGGDEQFF. Written as DNA, the CDR3 is TGCGCCAGCAGCTTGGGTTTCCTAGCGGGAGGGGATGAGCAGTTCTTC.

The genes are TRBV10-3 and TRBJ1-5; 7 positions agree with TRBD1. The CDR3 is 17 amino acids. With 10 bases clipped from V and 6 bases from J, the junction kept 21 bases outside the gene matches. Germline V gene data show CDR1 as ENHRY and CDR2 as SYGVKD. The CDR3 DNA reads TGTGCCACAGGAGGTGGGCAGGGGGTGGCCTCGGGTCAGCCCCAGCATTTT. Its translation is CATGGGQGVASGQPQHF.

This rearrangement joins TRBV14 to TRBJ1-2; D is perhaps TRBD1 (5 bases). The CDR3 totals 12 residues. The V and J ends lost 0 bases and 7 bases respectively, with 6 bases between them. Germline V lookup: CDR1 SGHDN, CDR2 FVKESK. CDR3 nucleotides: TGTGCCAGCAGCCAAGAGGGGCTTGGCTACACCTTC. Encoded protein: CASSQEGLGYTF.

The chain employs TRBV6-1 and TRBJ1-5, with D possibly matching TRBD1 (6 bases). Germline lookup yields CDR1 MNHNS and CDR2 SASEGT. The CDR3 is 15 amino acids. V lost 3 bases to trimming and J lost 5 bases, with 14 bases between them. This CDR3 reads CASSDGPTGHQPQHF. CDR3 in DNA: TGTGCCAGCAGTGATGGCCCGACAGGACATCAGCCCCAGCATTTT.

V and J are TRBV6-5 and TRBJ1-1; 8 bases line up with TRBD1. J lost 1 base, V lost 4 bases, and 8 bases had no gene match. The CDR3 covers 16 residues. Germline assignment: CDR1 MNHEY and CDR2 SVGAGI. CDR3 nucleotide sequence: TGTGCCAGCAGTTGGTGGACAGGGAGGAAGAACACTGAAGCTTTCTTT. It translates to CASSWWTGRKNTEAFF.

The chain is built from TRBV6-5 and TRBJ2-1, with 14 positions matching TRBD2. Germline V gene lookup returns CDR1 MNHEY and CDR2 SVGAGI. V shed 6 bases, J shed 9 bases, and the junction held 7 bases outside the gene matches. This CDR3 is 15 amino acids long. The CDR3 loop reads CASRSTSGGAGEQFF. In DNA, the CDR3 is TGTGCCAGCAGGTCGACTAGCGGGGGGGCTGGTGAGCAGTTCTTC.

The rearrangement uses TRBV28 and TRBJ1-2; 8 bases are a match to TRBD1. Looked up from germline, CDR1 is MDHEN and CDR2 is SYDVKM. With 4 bases clipped from V and 3 bases from J, the junction kept 4 bases outside the gene matches. The length of the CDR3 is 14 residues. The CDR3 DNA is TGTGCCAGCAGTTCTCAGGGGGCGGACTATGGCTACACCTTC. Translated, it gives CASSSQGADYGYTF.

J is TRBJ2-7 and V is TRBV30; possibly TRBD2 for D (6 bases). Germline CDR1 and CDR2: GTSNPN and SVGIG (reference sequence). V was cut by 1 base and J by 6 bases, with 7 bases left in between. The CDR3 consists of 11 residues. The CDR3 protein is CAWSGGVEQYF. Written as DNA, the CDR3 is TGTGCCTGGAGTGGGGGGGTCGAGCAGTACTTC.

In DNA, the CDR3 is TGTGCCAGCAGCCCCCGGGGACTCAGCTCCTACGAGCAGTACTTC. This translates into CASSPRGLSSYEQYF. The genes are TRBV28 and TRBJ2-7, with a weak D call TRBD2 (6 bases). The CDR3 is 15 amino acids. The germline V and J ends were trimmed by 6 bases and 0 bases, with 15 bases remaining between them. Germline V gives CDR1 MDHEN, CDR2 SYDVKM.

The chain carries TRBV18 and TRBJ1-4; 8 bases fit TRBD1. This CDR3 contains 14 residues. V shed 6 bases, J shed 8 bases, and the junction held 8 bases outside the gene matches. CDR1 is KGHSH and CDR2 is LQKENI in the germline V gene. The CDR3 loop is CASSLDRVQEKLFF. The CDR3 DNA follows: TGTGCCAGCTCGCTGGACAGGGTGCAAGAAAAACTGTTTTTT.

The V gene is TRBV11-2, the J gene TRBJ2-2; D is undetermined. Trimming left V 2 bases short and J 7 bases short, with 11 bases between. Germline values: CDR1 SGHAT, CDR2 FQNNGV. This CDR3 spans 14 amino acids. CDR3 in DNA: TGTGCCAGCAGCTTAAACGAACGCCACGGGGAGCTGTTTTTT. Translating it yields CASSLNERHGELFF.

This clone occurred a few times. The gene calls are TRBV30 and TRBJ1-1; D is unresolved. With 3 bases removed from V and 4 bases from J, the gap between germline ends came to 12 bases. The CDR3 runs to 13 residues. Germline V gene sequence: CDR1 GTSNPN, CDR2 SVGIG (reference sequence). CDR3 bases: TGTGCCTGGAGGGTCCGGGCAGGCACTGAAGCTTTCTTT. Translation: CAWRVRAGTEAFF. The full variable domain, in which reference TRBV30 and TRBJ1-1 provide the parts outside the CDR3, is SQTIHQWPATLVQPVGSPLSLECTVEGTSNPNLYWYRQAAGRGLQLLFYSVGIGQISSEVPQNLSASRPQDRQFILSSKKLLLSDSGFYLCAWRVRAGTEAFFGQGTRLTVV.

The J gene is TRBJ1-2, the V gene TRBV7-9; 9 nucleotides agree with TRBD1. Per germline, CDR1 SEHNR and CDR2 FQNEAQ (reference sequence). This CDR3 comprises 17 residues. V shed 4 bases and J 6 bases; nucleotides not matched to a gene: 15. CDR3 sequence: CASSSGQGGPTGDGYTF. In DNA, the CDR3 is TGTGCCAGCAGCTCGGGACAGGGAGGGCCCACTGGGGATGGCTACACCTTC.

The chain carries TRBV10-3 and TRBJ2-5; 12 nucleotides agree with TRBD1. The CDR3 is 18 residues long. V was pared by 2 bases and J by 5 bases, with 12 bases of the junction left unmatched. In germline, CDR1 is ENHRY, CDR2 SYGVKD. CDR3 sequence (DNA): TGTGCCATCAGTGAGCGCATTCCGGGACAGGGGGCTGGGGAGACCCAGTACTTC. Its protein is CAISERIPGQGAGETQYF.

J is TRBJ2-3 and V is TRBV28; 11 nucleotides agree with TRBD2. The CDR3 is 15 amino acids. CDR1 is MDHEN, CDR2 SYDVKM, per germline. Germline trimming cut 5 bases from V and 0 bases from J; bases unmatched to any gene: 1. CDR3 loop: CASSPSGGSTDTQYF. The CDR3 nucleotides read TGTGCCAGCAGTCCTAGCGGGGGGAGCACAGATACGCAGTATTTT.

This sequence joins TRBV2 and TRBJ1-2; possibly TRBD1 for D (6 bases). The germline V and J ends were trimmed by 3 bases and 3 bases, with 11 bases remaining between them. Germline V gene data show CDR1 as SNHLY and CDR2 as FYNNEI. The CDR3 consists of 14 residues. The CDR3 protein is CASSEEGGYYGYTF. The CDR3 bases are TGTGCCAGCAGTGAGGAAGGGGGATACTATGGCTACACCTTC.

The chain's CDR3 is CASSSGQGSEKLFF. The CDR3 DNA reads TGTGCCAGCAGTTCAGGACAGGGTAGTGAAAAACTGTTTTTT. The V gene is TRBV9, the J gene TRBJ1-4; the match to TRBD1 covers 8 bases. CDR1 is SGDLS, CDR2 YYNGEE, per germline. This CDR3 has 14 amino acids. Losses at the gene ends were 5 bases for V and 7 bases for J; bases not matched to a gene: 7.

This chain links TRBV27 with TRBJ1-1; 8 nucleotides agree with TRBD1. Trimming removed 5 bases from V and 1 base from J; junction bases left unmatched: 12. CDR3 size: 17 residues. In germline, CDR1 is MNHEY, CDR2 SMNVEV (reference sequence). Here the CDR3 DNA reads TGTGCCAGCAGTCCTACCGGGGGGACAGGCGGGAACACTGAAGCTTTCTTT. Encoded protein: CASSPTGGTGGNTEAFF.

This clone has a handful of counts. The chain uses TRBV7-9 and TRBJ2-7; TRBD1 agrees at 9 bases. This CDR3 region has 12 residues. The germline CDR1 and CDR2 sequences are SEHNR and FQNEAQ (reference sequence). Trimming cost V 5 bases and J 6 bases; bases outside gene matches: 2. The chain's CDR3 is CASSRDRVEQYF. CDR3 DNA sequence: TGTGCCAGCAGCCGGGACAGGGTCGAGCAGTACTTC.

The rearrangement links TRBV2 to TRBJ2-7; 10 nucleotides align to TRBD2. The CDR3 extends over 14 amino acids. CDR1 and CDR2 (germline): SNHLY, FYNNEI. V lost 6 bases and J lost 2; bases outside the gene matches: 4. The CDR3 sequence: CASSAGTSAYEQYF. The CDR3 coding sequence is TGTGCCAGCAGCGCCGGGACTAGCGCCTACGAGCAGTACTTC.

The rearrangement joins TRBV9 to TRBJ2-5, with D perhaps TRBD1 (5 bases). The germline V gene has CDR1 SGDLS and CDR2 YYNGEE. The CDR3 length is 15 residues. Trimming pared 0 bases from V and 0 bases from J, leaving 9 bases between. CDR3 sequence reads: CASSVASDNQETQYF. DNA for the CDR3: TGTGCCAGCAGCGTAGCTTCGGACAACCAAGAGACCCAGTACTTC. The full variable domain, completed using reference TRBV9 and TRBJ2-5, is DSGVTQTPKHLITATGQRVTLRCSPRSGDLSVYWYQQSLDQGLQFLIQYYNGEERAKGNILERFSAQQFPDLHSELNLSSLELGDSALYFCASSVASDNQETQYFGPGTRLLVL.

The CDR3 here is CASSIASATNEKLFF. The CDR3 DNA reads TGTGCCAGTAGTATCGCTTCAGCAACTAATGAAAAACTGTTTTTT. This chain uses TRBV19 with TRBJ1-4; D is uncertain. The CDR3 contains 15 residues. Germline-derived CDR1 and CDR2 are LNHDA and SQIVND (reference sequence). V was cut by 3 bases and J by 0 bases, with 8 bases left in between.

This rearrangement joins TRBV6-4 to TRBJ2-1; TRBD1 matches 8 bases. CDR3 length equals 14 residues. The ends lost 4 bases at V and 7 bases at J; junction bases unmatched: 6. In germline, CDR1 is MRHNA, CDR2 SNTAGT. The DNA for the CDR3 is TGTGCCAGCAGTGCCCAGGGGGCATTGAATGAGCAGTTCTTC. Protein sequence: CASSAQGALNEQFF.

The CDR3 here is CASSAETDEKLFF. The CDR3 nucleotides are TGTGCCAGCAGCGCTGAGACGGATGAAAAACTGTTTTTT. The chain links TRBV6-1 to TRBJ1-4; no reliable D call. V lost 6 bases and J lost 6, with 11 bases in between. The CDR3 sequence is 13 residues long. CDR1 MNHNS and CDR2 SASEGT come from the germline V gene.

The chain links TRBV9 to TRBJ1-2; TRBD1 is a possible D gene (6 bases). Trimming pared 0 bases from V and 6 bases from J, leaving 21 bases between. The CDR3 length is 17 residues. CDR1 and CDR2 (germline): SGDLS, YYNGEE. The CDR3 loop is CASSVAPGGGQIHGYTF. The CDR3 DNA reads as TGTGCCAGCAGCGTAGCGCCCGGGGGGGGGCAAATCCATGGCTACACCTTC.

The V and J genes are TRBV5-4 and TRBJ1-2, with 7 bases aligning to TRBD1. The length of the CDR3 is 16 residues. V lost 5 bases to trimming and J lost 0 bases; unmatched junction nucleotides: 10. The germline V gene encodes CDR1 SGHNT and CDR2 YYREEE (reference sequence). CDR3 sequence: CASRQEQGPTNYGYTF. The CDR3, as DNA: TGTGCCAGCAGACAGGAACAGGGGCCAACTAACTATGGCTACACCTTC.

V and J are TRBV18 and TRBJ2-1; tentative D call: TRBD1 (6 bases). Germline V gene data show CDR1 as KGHSH and CDR2 as LQKENI. Deletions cut 1 base from V and 7 bases from J, with 17 bases between. There are 16 residues in the CDR3. The CDR3 loop reads CASSPLSTGSENEQFF. CDR3 nucleotide sequence: TGTGCCAGCTCACCACTGAGTACAGGGTCCGAGAATGAGCAGTTCTTC.

V gene TRBV11-2 combines with J gene TRBJ2-3, with D possibly TRBD2 on 5 matching bases. The CDR3 is 15 amino acids. Germline CDR1 and CDR2: SGHAT and FQNNGV. Trimming pared 4 bases from V and 7 bases from J, leaving 18 bases between. The CDR3 nucleotides read TGTGCCAGCAGCTCCCCCCGGGATTCACAACATACGCAGTATTTT. It encodes CASSSPRDSQHTQYF.

The CDR3 DNA reads as TGCGCCAGCAGATCAGGACGTAGCACAGATACGCAGTATTTT. Protein sequence: CASRSGRSTDTQYF. The rearrangement links TRBV10-2 to TRBJ2-3, with no clear D. Germline-derived CDR1 and CDR2 are WSHSY and SAAADI. Trimming removed 6 bases at V and 0 bases at J, with 10 bases between. This CDR3 comprises 14 residues.

The chain employs TRBV9 and TRBJ2-2; TRBD2 agrees at 14 bases. The germline V gene has CDR1 SGDLS and CDR2 YYNGEE. This CDR3 spans 17 amino acids. Trimming at V came to 1 base and at J to 3 bases, leaving 2 bases not matched to a gene. The CDR3 bases are TGTGCCAGCAGCGTAAGGGGACTAGCGGGAGACACCGGGGAGCTGTTTTTT. Its translation is CASSVRGLAGDTGELFF.